This T cell receptor beta chain was identified in a study of T-cell memory formation after mild COVID-19 (dated by TCRdb to the early 2020s). A note on the overall study: Most TCR sequence clusters were specific to one of the two donors. In a couple of donors, T-cell clones that expanded and contracted after mild COVID-19 were followed by sequencing TCRalpha and TCRbeta repertoires longitudinally. Two young, previously healthy adult volunteers made up the cohort, one male and one female.

Results the study describes overall, beyond this receptor: From day 15 to 85, contracting clones showed balanced CD4/CD8 phenotypes, whereas a second wave of clones that expanded from day 15 to 37 leaned towards CD4+. Only a couple of mild cases were covered in the study, and larger cohorts including severe cases with pre-infection samples were considered necessary. SARS-CoV-2 specificity of the second-wave clones peaking on day 37 was not confirmed. Contracting CD4+ clones were located mainly in the CM and EM memory subsets, whereas CD8+ clones were found to be enriched in EMRA. The detection of some responding clones in pre-infection memory suggests that pre-existing cross-reactive memory T cells joined the SARS-CoV-2 response.

Trimming takes 4 bases from V and 3 bases from J, and the germline ends sit 14 bases apart. CDR1 and CDR2 (SGHDT, YYEEEE) derive from the germline V gene. CDR3 length: 14 amino acids, cysteine to phenylalanine. Of the read, only the CDR3 DNA is kept; its 42 bases are in frame from base 1. PBMCs were isolated by Ficoll-Paque density gradient centrifugation. This clonotype appeared a few times. Its antigen target is currently unknown. No much larger clonotype is one base removed from it; base qualities were not supplied. The sample was run on an Illumina NovaSeq 6000. TCRalpha and TCRbeta cDNA libraries were constructed by 5'RACE with constant-segment primers, with sample barcodes and unique molecular identifiers being introduced. Trizol reagent was used to extract RNA from every sample. Amplification of the libraries took two PCR steps, and the second step added a second sample barcode plus Illumina TruSeq adapters. Sequencing of libraries was performed on an Illumina NovaSeq with 2 x 150 bp paired-end reads. The published analysis was carried out like this. Demultiplexing of reads and collapsing into UMI-guided consensus sequences were performed with migec v1.2.7. Using mixcr v2.1.11, UMI consensuses were aligned to TRA and TRB V and J templates and then assembled into clonotypes. Clonotypes were classified as expanded or contracted when called significant by both edgeR and NoisET, with noise models trained on biological replicates. For edgeR calls, the thresholds were a false discovery rate-adjusted p below 0.01 and a log2 fold-change of 1. As an exploratory analysis of dynamics, max-normalized trajectories of the 1000 most abundant clonotypes were examined by PCA with hierarchical clustering. Each responding clone was given a CD4 or CD8 phenotype based on the CD4+ and CD8+ repertoires, which had been sequenced separately. The raw public data were reprocessed by TCRdb itself: fastp quality trimming at Q25, MiXCR clonotype calling, in-frame beta chains only. Rows matching on CDR3 protein sequence are summarized as one entry with the most common DNA and genes. The V and J calls come from TCRdb's annotation, not from the publication. The sample table shows about 140,000 distinct CDR3 sequences, and about 5.5% are seen once. The ten largest account for around 1.9% of the sample.

The sequenced sample was PBMCs or a T cell subset sorted from them (not recorded which). The rearrangement joined TRBV5-6 to TRBJ2-7, with the D gene uncertain. The clonotype comes from an adult woman who had mild COVID-19 (a few samples of this study predate the infection). The sample titles of this study are shuffled in the database, so cell type and time point are left out; the donor was told from shared clones. The nucleotide sequence is TGTGCCAGCAGCGCCCAAGACGGAAACTACGAGCAGTACTTC. It codes for CASSAQDGNYEQYF.